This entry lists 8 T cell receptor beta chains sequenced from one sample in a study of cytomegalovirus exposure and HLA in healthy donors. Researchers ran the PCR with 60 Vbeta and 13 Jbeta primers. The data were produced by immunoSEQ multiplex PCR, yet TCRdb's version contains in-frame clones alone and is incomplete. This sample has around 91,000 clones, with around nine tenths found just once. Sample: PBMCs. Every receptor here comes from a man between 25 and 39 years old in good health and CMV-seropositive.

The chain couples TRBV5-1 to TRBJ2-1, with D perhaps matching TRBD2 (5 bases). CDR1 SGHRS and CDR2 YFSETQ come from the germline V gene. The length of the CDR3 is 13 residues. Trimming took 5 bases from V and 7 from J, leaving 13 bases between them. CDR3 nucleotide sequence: TGCGCCAGCAGGGCTAGCCTAGGGAATGAGCAGTTCTTC. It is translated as CASRASLGNEQFF.

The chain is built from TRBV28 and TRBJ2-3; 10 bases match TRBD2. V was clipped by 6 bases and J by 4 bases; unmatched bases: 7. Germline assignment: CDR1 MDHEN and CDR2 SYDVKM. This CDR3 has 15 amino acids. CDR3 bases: TGTGCCAGCAGCCCAGCGGGAGGGCCGGCAGATACGCAGTATTTT. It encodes CASSPAGGPADTQYF.

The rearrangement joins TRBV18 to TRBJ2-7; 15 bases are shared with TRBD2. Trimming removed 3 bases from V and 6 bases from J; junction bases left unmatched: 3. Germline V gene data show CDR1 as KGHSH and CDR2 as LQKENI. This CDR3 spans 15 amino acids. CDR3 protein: CASSPGTSGRLEQYF. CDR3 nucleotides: TGTGCCAGCTCACCCGGGACTAGCGGGAGGCTCGAGCAGTACTTC.

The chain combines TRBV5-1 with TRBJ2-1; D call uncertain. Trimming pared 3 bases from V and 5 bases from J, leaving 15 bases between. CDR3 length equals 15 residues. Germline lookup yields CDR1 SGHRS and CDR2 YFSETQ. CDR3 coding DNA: TGCGCCAGCAGCTCAGGCCCCGCCTCGAACAATGAGCAGTTCTTC. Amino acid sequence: CASSSGPASNNEQFF.

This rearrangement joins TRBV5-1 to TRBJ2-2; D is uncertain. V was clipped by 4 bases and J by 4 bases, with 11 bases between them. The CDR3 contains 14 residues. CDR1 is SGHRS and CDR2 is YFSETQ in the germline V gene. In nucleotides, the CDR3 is TGCGCCAGCAGCGAGCAGGCCACCACCGGGGAGCTGTTTTTT. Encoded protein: CASSEQATTGELFF.

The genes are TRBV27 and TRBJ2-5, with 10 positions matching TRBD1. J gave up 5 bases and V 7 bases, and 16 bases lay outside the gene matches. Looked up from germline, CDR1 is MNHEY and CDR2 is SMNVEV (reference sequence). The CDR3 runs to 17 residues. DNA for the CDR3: TGTGCCAGCAAAAACCGGGACAGGGGTATCGGTGGGGAGACCCAGTACTTC. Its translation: CASKNRDRGIGGETQYF.

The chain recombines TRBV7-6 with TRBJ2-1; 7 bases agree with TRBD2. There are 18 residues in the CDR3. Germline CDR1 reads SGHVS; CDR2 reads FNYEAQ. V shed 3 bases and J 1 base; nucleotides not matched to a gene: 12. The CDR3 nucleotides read TGTGCCAGCAGCTTTGAAAGTCGGGGGGTTTTATCCTACAATGAGCAGTTCTTC. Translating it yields CASSFESRGVLSYNEQFF.

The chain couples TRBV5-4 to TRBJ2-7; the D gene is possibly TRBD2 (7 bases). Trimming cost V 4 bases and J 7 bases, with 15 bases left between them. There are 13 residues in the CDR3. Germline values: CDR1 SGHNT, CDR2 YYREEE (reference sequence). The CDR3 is CASSSRGAHEQYF. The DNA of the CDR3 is TGTGCCAGCAGCAGTCGGGGGGCGCATGAGCAGTACTTC.